These 31 T cell receptor beta chains came from one sample sequenced in a study of long-term antiretroviral therapy in people with HIV. Running of the v3.0 immunoSEQ assay took place at survey level. Produced via immunoSEQ multiplex PCR; TCRdb's table is partial and in-frame only. The table lists 25,000 to 40,000 clones, 95% to 98% of them singletons. Sequencing was performed on unsorted PBMCs, taken 7.6 years after starting antiretroviral therapy. These receptors were collected from a man aged 25 to 45 with HIV.

V usage is TRBV27 and J usage is TRBJ1-1; no firm D call. Germline-derived CDR1 and CDR2 are MNHEY and SMNVEV (reference sequence). The CDR3 consists of 11 residues. V shed 7 bases and J shed 5 bases, with 8 bases lying between them. The CDR3 nucleotides read TGTGCCAGCATGGCGGGTACTGAAGCTTTCTTT. Translation gives CASMAGTEAFF.

V is TRBV5-8 and J is TRBJ2-7, with unresolved D. The CDR3 spans 15 residues. CDR1 and CDR2 from the germline V gene are SGHTS and YDEGEE. The V end lost 6 bases, the J end lost 3 bases, and 19 bases lay between the germline ends. CDR3 nucleotides: TGTGCCAGCAACCCCCGTGCCGGGTCCCACTACGAGCAGTACTTC. Amino acids: CASNPRAGSHYEQYF.

V is TRBV4-1 and J is TRBJ2-7; 9 bases fit TRBD1. The germline V gene encodes CDR1 MGHRA and CDR2 YSYEKL. The length of the CDR3 is 20 residues. V lost 4 bases, J lost 3 bases, and 22 bases stayed unmatched. CDR3: CASSPIRGQGSWVVGYEQYF. For the CDR3, the DNA is TGCGCCAGCAGCCCAATTCGGGGACAGGGTAGTTGGGTGGTGGGCTACGAGCAGTACTTC.

This clone was counted a few times. The genes are TRBV2 and TRBJ1-1; D remains unclear. Trimming left V 4 bases short and J 3 bases short, with 3 bases between. This CDR3 contains 11 residues. CDR1 and CDR2 (germline): SNHLY, FYNNEI. The CDR3 here is CASSADTEAFF. The CDR3 bases are TGTGCCAGCAGTGCGGACACTGAAGCTTTCTTT.

The rearrangement links TRBV7-2 to TRBJ2-7, with TRBD2 as a possible D gene (6 bases). The V gene's germline CDR1 is SGHTA and CDR2 FQGNSA. Trimming removed 5 bases at V and 5 bases at J, with 16 bases between. The CDR3 is 14 residues long. The CDR3 DNA follows: TGTGCCAGCAGCCTCTGGGGGGAGTCCCACGAGCAGTACTTC. Protein product: CASSLWGESHEQYF.

The chain joins TRBV30 to TRBJ2-7; 11 nucleotides align to TRBD2. Germline trimming cut 6 bases from V and 3 bases from J; bases unmatched to any gene: 4. Germline CDR1 is GTSNPN and CDR2 is SVGIG (reference sequence). CDR3 length: 13 amino acids. This CDR3 is CACSLAGVYEQYF. CDR3 nucleotides: TGTGCCTGTTCACTAGCGGGAGTCTACGAGCAGTACTTC.

The chain joins TRBV7-2 to TRBJ2-7, with 13 nucleotides matching TRBD2. CDR3 size: 18 residues. V lost 2 bases, J lost 5 bases, and 12 bases stayed unmatched. Germline V gene lookup returns CDR1 SGHTA and CDR2 FQGNSA. The CDR3 here is CASSLSSLRTSGGDEQYF. CDR3 sequence (DNA): TGTGCCAGCAGCTTATCATCCCTCAGGACTAGCGGGGGAGACGAGCAGTACTTC. Combining the CDR3 with reference TRBV7-2 and TRBJ2-7 gives the whole variable domain GAGVSQSPSNKVTEKGKDVELRCDPISGHTALYWYRQSLGQGLEFLIYFQGNSAPDKSGLPSDRFSAERTGGSVSTLTIQRTQQEDSAVYLCASSLSSLRTSGGDEQYFGPGTRLTVT.

The rearrangement links TRBV10-3 to TRBJ1-2, with 7 bases matching TRBD1. The germline V gene has CDR1 ENHRY and CDR2 SYGVKD. This CDR3 comprises 16 residues. With 8 bases clipped from V and 7 bases from J, the junction kept 19 bases outside the gene matches. As DNA, the CDR3 is TGTGCCATCTCCTCGGGACAGCTCACCAAAAAGGGTGGCTACACCTTC. Its translation: CAISSGQLTKKGGYTF.

In this sample, this clone turned up once. This CDR3 is CASSPQENYGYTF. CDR3 in DNA: TGTGCCAGCAGTCCCCAGGAGAACTATGGCTACACCTTC. The chain links TRBV6-6 to TRBJ1-2, with D unresolved. Trimming pared 5 bases from V and 2 bases from J, leaving 9 bases between. The CDR3 totals 13 residues. Germline loops: CDR1 MNHNY, CDR2 SVGAGI (reference sequence).

J is TRBJ1-2 and V is TRBV19; a weak D match, TRBD1 (5 bases). V dropped 3 bases and J dropped 3 bases, with 23 bases sitting between them. The CDR3 contains 18 residues. Germline V gene lookup returns CDR1 LNHDA and CDR2 SQIVND (reference sequence). For the CDR3, the DNA is TGTGCCAGTAGTATGGTAGGGACGGTATCTAACTTTGACTATGGCTACACCTTC. Translating it yields CASSMVGTVSNFDYGYTF.

V usage is TRBV10-3 and J usage is TRBJ1-2, with D perhaps TRBD1 (6 bases). CDR1 and CDR2 from the germline V gene are ENHRY and SYGVKD. This CDR3 spans 15 amino acids. With 7 bases removed from V and 4 bases from J, the gap between germline ends came to 19 bases. As DNA, the CDR3 is TGTGCCATCAACAACCACACAGGGTTTGCCTATGGCTACACCTTC. It encodes CAINNHTGFAYGYTF.

The chain couples TRBV10-2 to TRBJ1-5; perhaps TRBD1 as D (5 bases). Germline values: CDR1 WSHSY, CDR2 SAAADI. The CDR3 has 15 residues. With 6 bases removed from V and 7 bases from J, the gap between germline ends came to 19 bases. CDR3 sequence: CASSMSGSDLQPQHF. For the CDR3, the DNA is TGCGCCAGCAGCATGTCAGGGTCCGATTTGCAGCCCCAGCATTTT.

V usage is TRBV29-1 and J usage is TRBJ1-2, with 10 bases that match TRBD1. Looked up from germline, CDR1 is SQVTM and CDR2 is ANQGSEA. This CDR3 has 16 residues. Germline trimming cut 6 bases from V and 5 bases from J; bases unmatched to any gene: 15. DNA for the CDR3: TGCAGCGTAACGATTTCCGGGACAGGGGTAGGATATGGCTACACCTTC. This gives the protein CSVTISGTGVGYGYTF.

This clone was seen just once. The rearrangement joins TRBV6-5 to TRBJ2-3; maybe TRBD1 (6 bases). Germline V gene sequence: CDR1 MNHEY, CDR2 SVGAGI. The CDR3 has 15 residues. V was pared by 4 bases and J by 4 bases, with 15 bases between. CDR3 region: CASSFKDGGSDTQYF. CDR3 in DNA: TGTGCCAGCAGTTTTAAGGATGGGGGCTCAGATACGCAGTATTTT.

The chain has TRBV4-1 and TRBJ2-1; D is ambiguous. The CDR3 length is 14 residues. The germline V and J ends were trimmed by 0 bases and 7 bases, with 10 bases remaining between them. CDR1 is MGHRA and CDR2 is YSYEKL in the germline V gene. The CDR3 DNA follows: TGCGCCAGCAGCCAAGAAAGGGCTCCAAATGAGCAGTTCTTC. It is translated as CASSQERAPNEQFF.

This clone was counted between two and nine times. The genes are TRBV2 and TRBJ2-2, with 8 bases that match TRBD1. Germline CDR1 is SNHLY and CDR2 is FYNNEI. CDR3 size: 17 residues. The V and J ends lost 6 bases and 3 bases, in that order; junction bases with no gene match: 12. This CDR3 is CASSRDRPSYYTGELFF. CDR3 DNA sequence: TGTGCCAGCAGCCGGGACAGGCCCTCCTATTACACCGGGGAGCTGTTTTTT.

V gene TRBV4-2 combines with J gene TRBJ1-4; maybe TRBD1 (5 bases). This CDR3 has 14 residues. Germline lookup yields CDR1 LGHNA and CDR2 YNFKEQ. V gave up 2 bases and J gave up 8 bases, with 12 bases separating them. The CDR3 sequence: CASSQRQRNEKLFF. DNA for the CDR3: TGTGCCAGCAGCCAAAGACAGCGCAACGAAAAACTGTTTTTT.

The gene calls are TRBV19 and TRBJ2-3, with 10 bases identical to TRBD2. The trim removed 0 bases at V and 3 bases at J, leaving 9 bases unmatched. Germline V gene sequence: CDR1 LNHDA, CDR2 SQIVND (reference sequence). This CDR3 has 18 residues. The CDR3 here is CASSIDRLAGVATDTQYF. In DNA, the CDR3 is TGTGCCAGTAGTATAGATCGGCTAGCGGGAGTAGCAACAGATACGCAGTATTTT.

The V call is TRBV27, the J call TRBJ2-1, with TRBD1 identical over 8 bases. CDR1 is MNHEY and CDR2 is SMNVEV in the germline V gene (reference sequence). With 5 bases clipped from V and 8 bases from J, the junction kept 14 bases outside the gene matches. The CDR3 runs 16 residues. The CDR3 DNA follows: TGTGCCAGCAGTACACGGACAGGGAAAACTTATGATGAGCAGTTCTTC. Its translation: CASSTRTGKTYDEQFF.

V is TRBV5-1 and J is TRBJ2-3; TRBD2 is a possible D gene (6 bases). This CDR3 contains 16 residues. V lost 3 bases and J lost 0, with 14 bases in between. Germline CDR1 is SGHRS and CDR2 is YFSETQ. CDR3 nucleotide sequence: TGCGCCAGCAGCTGGCCCGGGAGTGGGAGCACAGATACGCAGTATTTT. This translates into CASSWPGSGSTDTQYF.

V gene TRBV10-3 combines with J gene TRBJ2-7; D unclear. Deletions cut 11 bases from V and 5 bases from J, with 13 bases between. The germline CDR1 and CDR2 sequences are ENHRY and SYGVKD. The CDR3 has 11 residues. The CDR3 protein is CAASYGDEQYF. The CDR3 DNA is TGTGCCGCCTCTTACGGTGACGAGCAGTACTTC.

The chain links TRBV4-2 to TRBJ1-1; D ambiguous. The germline V gene encodes CDR1 LGHNA and CDR2 YNFKEQ. The CDR3 totals 15 residues. Trimming shortened V by 0 bases and J by 1 base, and 9 bases separated the two germline ends. CDR3 nucleotide sequence: TGTGCCAGCAGCCAAGAACTACAGACGAACACTGAAGCTTTCTTT. It yields the protein CASSQELQTNTEAFF.

The CDR3 bases are TGTGCCAGCAGCTTAGTTCCCAGAGGCGAAGCTTTCTTT. Translated, it gives CASSLVPRGEAFF. The chain links TRBV7-3 to TRBJ1-1; D gene uncertain. V was trimmed by 2 bases and J by 8 bases, leaving 12 bases between them. Germline assignment: CDR1 SGHTA and CDR2 FQGTGA. The CDR3 loop spans 13 amino acids.

The chain recombines TRBV6-1 with TRBJ2-5; 7 nucleotides agree with TRBD1. Germline V CDR1 and CDR2: MNHNS, SASEGT. The CDR3 totals 15 residues. Losses at the gene ends were 0 bases for V and 2 bases for J; bases not matched to a gene: 3. This CDR3 is CASSEARDSQETQYF. The CDR3 nucleotides are TGTGCCAGCAGTGAAGCCCGGGACAGTCAAGAGACCCAGTACTTC.

The chain joins TRBV7-3 to TRBJ2-2; D not resolved. The CDR3 length is 15 residues. V was pared by 1 base and J by 0 bases, with 6 bases between. CDR1 SGHTA and CDR2 FQGTGA come from the germline V gene. The CDR3 bases are TGTGCCAGCAGCTTAAAAGTGGCGAACACCGGGGAGCTGTTTTTT. As protein: CASSLKVANTGELFF.

This clone was detected a few times. The rearrangement uses TRBV25-1 and TRBJ1-2; 9 nucleotides agree with TRBD1. V shed 4 bases and J 6 bases; nucleotides not matched to a gene: 3. There are 13 residues in the CDR3. CDR1 MGHDK and CDR2 SYGVNS come from the germline V gene. The CDR3, as DNA: TGTGCCAGCAGTGGACAGGGGGAAGATGGCTACACCTTC. Protein: CASSGQGEDGYTF.

This chain links TRBV7-3 with TRBJ2-5; D not resolved. The CDR3 is 14 residues long. The V gene's germline CDR1 is SGHTA and CDR2 FQGTGA. V lost 4 bases, J lost 0 bases, and 9 bases lay in between. In nucleotides, the CDR3 is TGTGCCAGCAGCTCCCCTCGGTACCAAGAGACCCAGTACTTC. It yields the protein CASSSPRYQETQYF.

This chain links TRBV27 with TRBJ1-1; D is ambiguous. Germline-derived CDR1 and CDR2 are MNHEY and SMNVEV (reference sequence). This CDR3 spans 13 amino acids. Trimming pared 6 bases from V and 1 base from J, leaving 9 bases between. CDR3 loop: CASSQAGNTEAFF. In DNA form, the CDR3 reads TGTGCCAGCAGCCAAGCAGGGAACACTGAAGCTTTCTTT.

The genes are TRBV9 and TRBJ2-7; D perhaps matches TRBD2 (5 bases). V lost 0 bases and J lost 0, with 10 bases in between. CDR1 and CDR2 from the germline V gene are SGDLS and YYNGEE. The CDR3 sequence is 15 residues long. The CDR3 sequence is CASSVDGLNSYEQYF. The CDR3 region has the DNA TGTGCCAGCAGCGTAGATGGACTGAACTCCTACGAGCAGTACTTC.

The chain combines TRBV11-1 with TRBJ2-7; 10 bases fit TRBD1. The CDR3 length is 14 residues. V dropped 6 bases and J dropped 3; count of bases not matched to a gene: 5. The germline V gene has CDR1 SGHAT and CDR2 FQDESV (reference sequence). In DNA form, the CDR3 reads TGTGCCAGCAGTTCCCGGGACAGGGGCTACGAGCAGTACTTC. Its protein product is CASSSRDRGYEQYF.

The chain recombines TRBV4-3 with TRBJ2-6; D may be TRBD2 (5 bases). This CDR3 has 14 residues. Trimming left V 7 bases short and J 4 bases short, with 11 bases between. The V gene's germline CDR1 is LGHNA and CDR2 YSLEER. DNA of the CDR3: TGCGCCAGCATGGATCGGGAAGGGGCCAACGTCCTGACTTTC. It codes for CASMDREGANVLTF.